These 31 T cell receptor beta chains were all obtained from the same sample, sequenced in a study of early T cells in non-severe SARS-CoV-2 infection. TCRdb re-analysed the 5' RACE reads in MiXCR, keeping a single row per CDR3 protein. Here the sample spans 95,000 to 150,000 distinct CDR3 sequences, 15% being singletons. Sequenced input: whole blood. Receptors were obtained from an adult who was a healthcare worker with PCR-confirmed SARS-CoV-2 infection or an uninfected control (not recorded which).

This clonotype appeared many times. The V and J genes are TRBV12-3 or TRBV12-4 and TRBJ1-2; the match to TRBD1 covers 7 bases. The V gene end was trimmed by 4 bases and the J gene end by 3 bases; junction bases not matched to a gene: 11. This CDR3 region has 16 residues. Here the CDR3 reads CASSSGQLRTHYGYTF. In nucleotides, the CDR3 is TGTGCCAGCAGTTCGGGACAGTTACGGACGCACTATGGCTACACCTTC.

This clonotype has just a few counts. The J gene is TRBJ1-3, the V gene TRBV12-3 or TRBV12-4; tentative D call: TRBD1 (6 bases). The CDR3 is 15 residues long. V lost 7 bases, J lost 0 bases, and 13 bases lay in between. The CDR3 nucleotides read TGTGCCAGCACCCGACAGGCTCTCTCTGGAAACACCATATATTTT. Translation: CASTRQALSGNTIYF.

This clonotype was picked up many times. The chain uses TRBV5-1 and TRBJ1-4; TRBD1 aligns across 7 bases. The J segment lost 3 bases and the V segment lost 3 bases, leaving 2 bases of the junction unmatched. This CDR3 spans 14 amino acids. CDR1 and CDR2 from the germline V gene are SGHRS and YFSETQ. CDR3 sequence: CASSSGTANEKLFF. The CDR3 coding sequence is TGCGCCAGCAGCTCCGGGACAGCTAATGAAAAACTGTTTTTT.

The rearrangement uses TRBV12-3 or TRBV12-4 and TRBJ1-5; 9 bases are a match to TRBD1. The CDR3 runs to 15 residues. The V segment lost 6 bases and the J segment 6 bases; nucleotides outside the gene matches: 9. The CDR3 is CASRKQGAPGQPQHF. The CDR3 nucleotides read TGTGCCAGCAGGAAACAGGGGGCGCCGGGTCAGCCCCAGCATTTT.

The rearrangement links TRBV10-3 to TRBJ1-1, with no clear D. CDR1 is ENHRY and CDR2 is SYGVKD in the germline V gene. V was trimmed by 9 bases and J by 0 bases, leaving 11 bases between them. This CDR3 has 13 amino acids. The CDR3 loop reads CAIMDGLNTEAFF. In DNA form, the CDR3 reads TGTGCCATAATGGACGGTTTGAACACTGAAGCTTTCTTT.

The J gene is TRBJ2-1, the V gene TRBV6-2 or TRBV6-3; no clear D gene. This CDR3 has 12 residues. Trimming took 4 bases from V and 10 from J, leaving 11 bases between them. CDR1 and CDR2 from the germline V gene are MNHEY and SVGEGT. DNA for the CDR3: TGTGCCAGCAGTTGGACCCAAGTAGAGCAGTTCTTC. Protein sequence: CASSWTQVEQFF.

This clonotype has a handful of counts. This chain joins TRBV23-1 and TRBJ1-6, with D possibly TRBD1 on 6 matching bases. TRBV23-1 is sorted into the ORF group, with uncertain function. Deletions cut 0 bases from V and 10 bases from J, with 13 bases between. CDR3 length: 15 residues. The CDR3 region is CASSQSGRGGSPLHF. Here the CDR3 DNA reads TGCGCCAGCAGTCAATCGGGCAGGGGTGGATCACCCCTCCACTTT.

This clonotype was seen a handful of times. The V and J genes are TRBV7-7 and TRBJ1-2; D might be TRBD1 (5 bases). V dropped 3 bases and J dropped 1 base, with 18 bases sitting between them. The CDR3 spans 17 residues. Per the germline V gene, CDR1 is SSHAT and CDR2 is FNYEAQ (reference sequence). The CDR3 DNA reads TGTGCCAGCAGCTTCCTCCCCGGGACCCTCTATAACTATGGCTACACCTTC. Amino acid sequence: CASSFLPGTLYNYGYTF. Variable domain in full (rest from reference TRBV7-7 and TRBJ1-2): GAGVSQSPRYKVTKRGQDVTLRCDPISSHATLYWYQQALGQGPEFLTYFNYEAQPDKSGLPSDRFSAERPEGSISTLTIQRTEQRDSAMYRCASSFLPGTLYNYGYTFGSGTRLTVV.

This clonotype was recorded a few times. The V call is TRBV30, the J call TRBJ2-7; 12 bases agree with TRBD2. This CDR3 comprises 15 residues. Germline V gene lookup returns CDR1 GTSNPN and CDR2 SVGIG (reference sequence). Losses at the gene ends were 1 base for V and 4 bases for J; bases not matched to a gene: 5. The CDR3 DNA reads TGTGCCTGGAGTGCCACTAGCGGGGGGACTTACGAGCAGTACTTC. Translation gives CAWSATSGGTYEQYF.

This clonotype has at least ten counts. V gene TRBV10-3 combines with J gene TRBJ2-5; D could derive from TRBD1 or TRBD2 (6 bases each). Trimming left V 10 bases short and J 5 bases short, with 14 bases between. Germline-derived CDR1 and CDR2 are ENHRY and SYGVKD. This CDR3 spans 12 amino acids. CDR3 coding DNA: TGTGCCACCCGGGGGCCTCTGGAGACCCAGTACTTC. This encodes CATRGPLETQYF.

This chain connects TRBV20-1 to TRBJ2-1; maybe TRBD1 (6 bases). V lost 6 bases and J lost 1, with 10 bases in between. Germline lookup yields CDR1 DFQATT and CDR2 SNEGSKA (reference sequence). The CDR3 totals 13 residues. The CDR3 sequence: CSAQTGSYNEQFF. Here the CDR3 DNA reads TGCAGTGCCCAAACAGGGTCCTACAATGAGCAGTTCTTC.

This clonotype was counted a single time. The CDR3 reads CASSLEGPTGGDAFF. As DNA, the CDR3 is TGCGCCAGCAGCTTGGAGGGCCCGACAGGTGGTGACGCTTTCTTT. The V call is TRBV5-1, the J call TRBJ1-1; maybe TRBD1 (6 bases). CDR1 and CDR2 from the germline V gene are SGHRS and YFSETQ. V was shortened by 0 bases and J by 11 bases, with 20 bases between the two germline ends. The CDR3 runs to 15 residues.

The J gene is TRBJ1-3, the V gene TRBV4-1; D is unclear. Germline lookup yields CDR1 MGHRA and CDR2 YSYEKL. Trimming stripped 4 bases from V and 2 bases from J, with 9 bases between. The CDR3 consists of 14 residues. CDR3 residues: CASSPIRPGNTIYF. DNA for the CDR3: TGCGCCAGCAGCCCCATACGCCCTGGAAACACCATATATTTT.

This clonotype appeared a few times. This chain connects TRBV29-1 to TRBJ2-1, with D unresolved. Deletions cut 3 bases from V and 7 bases from J, with 4 bases between. The CDR3 contains 10 residues. The germline V gene encodes CDR1 SQVTM and CDR2 ANQGSEA. The CDR3 reads CSVEVNEQFF. As DNA, the CDR3 is TGCAGCGTTGAGGTGAATGAGCAGTTCTTC.

This clonotype has just a few counts. This chain connects TRBV21-1 to TRBJ2-7; the table calls TRBD1, which could not be checked here. TRBV21-1 is shown as a pseudogene. The CDR3 spans 11 residues. CDR3 protein: CAKDRVHEQYF. The DNA of the CDR3 is TGTGCCAAGGACAGGGTGCACGAGCAGTACTTC.

This clonotype showed up just a few times. V and J are TRBV18 and TRBJ1-2, with D perhaps TRBD1 (6 bases). Germline V CDR1 and CDR2: KGHSH, LQKENI. The ends were cut back, 6 bases at V and 0 bases at J, with 11 bases in the middle. The CDR3 totals 14 residues. DNA of the CDR3: TGTGCCAGCTCCCCGGGACACACTAACTATGGCTACACCTTC. Encoded protein: CASSPGHTNYGYTF.

This clonotype was detected only a few times. The rearrangement uses TRBV15 and TRBJ1-1; tentatively, D is TRBD1 (5 bases). CDR1 and CDR2 (germline): LNHNV, YYDKDF (reference sequence). Between the trimmed V and J ends, which lost 5 bases and 5 bases, there was a span of 12 bases. The CDR3 is made up of 13 amino acids. This chain's CDR3 is CATSSQGRTEAFF. For the CDR3, the DNA is TGTGCCACCAGCTCGCAGGGTCGGACTGAAGCTTTCTTT. Looking up the rest from reference TRBV15 and TRBJ1-1 gives the full variable domain: DAMVIQNPRYQVTQFGKPVTLSCSQTLNHNVMYWYQQKSSQAPKLLFHYYDKDFNNEADTPDNFQSRRPNTSFCFLDIRSPGLGDTAMYLCATSSQGRTEAFFGQGTRLTVV.

This clonotype has ten or more counts. The chain recombines TRBV5-1 with TRBJ1-2; TRBD1 agrees at 8 bases. CDR1 is SGHRS, CDR2 YFSETQ, per germline. After removal of 0 bases from V and 4 bases from J, the junction contained 2 bases not matched to a gene. The CDR3 covers 14 residues. CDR3 protein: CASSLGGQGYGYTF. Written as DNA, the CDR3 is TGCGCCAGCAGCTTGGGCGGACAGGGCTATGGCTACACCTTC.

The chain uses TRBV4-1 and TRBJ2-7; D may be TRBD2 (5 bases). The CDR3 runs 16 residues. Trimming cost V 3 bases and J 2 bases, with 17 bases left between them. Germline V gives CDR1 MGHRA, CDR2 YSYEKL. The DNA for the CDR3 is TGCGCCAGCAGCCAGACCGCAAGAGGGTTGGCCTACGAGCAGTACTTC. Translated, it gives CASSQTARGLAYEQYF.

This clonotype showed up many times. The chain links TRBV14 to TRBJ2-7; D is undetermined. Germline V gene lookup returns CDR1 SGHDN and CDR2 FVKESK. CDR3 size: 12 residues. Trimming removed 4 bases at V and 3 bases at J, with 7 bases between. The CDR3, as DNA: TGTGCCAGCAGCCCGACCGGCTACGAGCAGTACTTC. Residues: CASSPTGYEQYF.

A few counts support this clonotype. J is TRBJ2-5 and V is TRBV6-1; maybe TRBD2 (6 bases). CDR3 length equals 13 residues. Germline-derived CDR1 and CDR2 are MNHNS and SASEGT. V lost 3 bases to trimming and J lost 2 bases, with 7 bases between them. DNA of the CDR3: TGTGCCAGCAGTGATGGGGGGCAAGAGACCCAGTACTTC. This sequence encodes CASSDGGQETQYF.

This clonotype was picked up a small number of times. The rearrangement links TRBV11-2 to TRBJ2-1, with D tentatively TRBD2 (6 bases). Trimming stripped 1 base from V and 6 bases from J, with 7 bases between. The length of the CDR3 is 13 residues. Germline CDR1 SGHAT, CDR2 FQNNGV. The CDR3 loop is CASSLVGGNEQFF. For the CDR3, the DNA is TGTGCCAGCAGCTTAGTGGGGGGCAATGAGCAGTTCTTC.

The chain couples TRBV7-9 to TRBJ2-3, with D perhaps TRBD2 (6 bases). The V gene lost 2 bases and the J gene lost 2 bases, with 14 bases spanning the gap. The germline CDR1 and CDR2 sequences are SEHNR and FQNEAQ (reference sequence). The CDR3 runs to 16 residues. This CDR3 reads CASSLYLDYLTDTQYF. The CDR3 DNA is TGTGCCAGCAGCTTATATCTGGACTATCTCACAGATACGCAGTATTTT.

This clonotype was detected ten times or more. The rearrangement uses TRBV4-1 and TRBJ2-2, with TRBD2 matching 11 bases. The CDR3 runs 16 residues. CDR1 MGHRA and CDR2 YSYEKL come from the germline V gene. Unmatched junction bases numbered 3, after V lost 1 base and J lost 5 bases. This CDR3 reads CASSQARLAGTGELFF. DNA for the CDR3: TGCGCCAGCAGCCAAGCCAGACTAGCGGGGACCGGGGAGCTGTTTTTT.

V gene TRBV5-1 combines with J gene TRBJ1-5; D is unresolved. Trimming stripped 0 bases from V and 4 bases from J, with 11 bases between. There are 15 residues in the CDR3. CDR1 is SGHRS, CDR2 YFSETQ, per germline. The CDR3 DNA follows: TGCGCCAGCAGCTTGGATCCAGTGAATAATCAGCCCCAGCATTTT. Translating gives CASSLDPVNNQPQHF.

The table lists this clonotype with a few counts. CDR3: CASSQQSRAGELFF. CDR3 nucleotides: TGTGCCAGCAGCCAACAGTCCCGTGCCGGGGAGCTGTTTTTT. V gene TRBV3-1 combines with J gene TRBJ2-2, with no clear D. Trimming took 2 bases from V and 6 from J, leaving 10 bases between them. This CDR3 contains 14 residues. Germline CDR1 LGHDT, CDR2 YNNKEL (reference sequence).

The chain links TRBV3-1 to TRBJ2-5; D uncertain. Germline V gene sequence: CDR1 LGHDT, CDR2 YNNKEL (reference sequence). The CDR3 is 14 amino acids. Trimming removed 4 bases from V and 0 bases from J, with 9 bases in between. The CDR3 sequence: CASSLEQYQETQYF. The CDR3 bases are TGTGCCAGCAGCCTAGAGCAGTACCAAGAGACCCAGTACTTC.

This clonotype was counted a few times. The chain links TRBV12-3 or TRBV12-4 to TRBJ2-3, with D perhaps matching TRBD2 (5 bases). Trimming stripped 1 base from V and 2 bases from J, with 7 bases between. The CDR3 contains 14 residues. DNA for the CDR3: TGTGCCAGCAGTTTAGGGGAGTACACAGATACGCAGTATTTT. Residues: CASSLGEYTDTQYF.

There are many counts of this clonotype. J is TRBJ2-1 and V is TRBV30; the D gene is possibly TRBD1 (6 bases). The CDR3 extends over 13 amino acids. The ends were cut back, 0 bases at V and 5 bases at J, with 8 bases in the middle. CDR1 GTSNPN and CDR2 SVGIG come from the germline V gene (reference sequence). CDR3 amino acids: CAWSVTGNNEQFF. In nucleotides, the CDR3 is TGTGCCTGGAGTGTAACAGGGAACAATGAGCAGTTCTTC.

A few counts support this clonotype. CDR3 nucleotides: TGTGCCAGCAACCGGCTTGGGCCTCGCAATCAGCCCCAGCATTTT. It translates to CASNRLGPRNQPQHF. The V gene is TRBV12-3 or TRBV12-4, the J gene TRBJ1-5; D unclear. The CDR3 loop spans 15 amino acids. Trimming took off 7 bases at V and 2 bases at J, with 15 bases between the two ends.

This clonotype was counted between two and nine times. This chain joins TRBV20-1 and TRBJ2-3; the match to TRBD2 covers 12 bases. J lost 2 bases, V lost 6 bases, and 9 bases had no gene match. From germline, CDR1 is DFQATT and CDR2 SNEGSKA (reference sequence). This CDR3 has 16 residues. CDR3 coding DNA: TGCAGTGCCATACTAGCGGGGGGCCCTAACACAGATACGCAGTATTTT. Its translation is CSAILAGGPNTDTQYF.